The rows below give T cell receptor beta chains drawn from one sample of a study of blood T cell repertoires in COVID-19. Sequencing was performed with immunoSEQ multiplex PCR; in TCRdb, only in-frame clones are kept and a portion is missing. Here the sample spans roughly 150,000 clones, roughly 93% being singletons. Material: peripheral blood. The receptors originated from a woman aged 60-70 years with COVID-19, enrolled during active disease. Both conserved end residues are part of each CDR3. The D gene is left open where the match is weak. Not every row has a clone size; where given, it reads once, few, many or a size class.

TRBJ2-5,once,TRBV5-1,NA,TGCGCCAGCAGCTTGGTCGGCCAAGAGACCCAGTACTTC,CASSLVGQETQYF
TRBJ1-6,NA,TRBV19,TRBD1,TGTGCCAGTAGTATACCCGGGACAGGGTACTCACCCCTCCACTTT,CASSIPGTGYSPLHF
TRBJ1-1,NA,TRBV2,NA,TGTGCCAGCAGGGGACCCGGGGGCACTGAAGCTTTCTTT,CASRGPGGTEAFF
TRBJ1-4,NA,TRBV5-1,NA,TGCGCCAGCAGCTTGACAGGTTTTGCTAATGAAAAACTGTTTTTT,CASSLTGFANEKLFF
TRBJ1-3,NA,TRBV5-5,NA,TGTGCCAGCAGCACTGCCAGAGGGGGTGGAAACACCATATATTTT,CASSTARGGGNTIYF
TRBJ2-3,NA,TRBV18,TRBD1,TGTGCCAGCTCACCGAGGACAGGGAGTTTGGGAGATACGCAGTATTTT,CASSPRTGSLGDTQYF
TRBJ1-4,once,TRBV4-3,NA,TGCGCCAGCAGCCAAGAGGGGGGAGTGGAGGAAAAACTGTTTTTT,CASSQEGGVEEKLFF
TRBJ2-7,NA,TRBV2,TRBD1,TGTGCCAGCGTCCGGGACAGGGACAACGAGCAGTACTTC,CASVRDRDNEQYF
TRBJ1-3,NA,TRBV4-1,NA,TGCGCCAGCAGCCAAACAGCCTCAGGCAGGGGTATACACACCATATATTTT,CASSQTASGRGIHTIYF
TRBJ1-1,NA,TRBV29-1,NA,TGCAGCGTTGAAGCTTGGGGCCAGGGTTCCACTGAAGCTTTCTTT,CSVEAWGQGSTEAFF
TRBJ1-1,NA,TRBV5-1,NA,TGCGCCAGCAGCCCACTGATGAACACTGAAGCTTTCTTT,CASSPLMNTEAFF
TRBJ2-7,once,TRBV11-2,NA,TGTGCCAGCAGCCTAGGCCCTACCTACGAGCAGTACTTC,CASSLGPTYEQYF
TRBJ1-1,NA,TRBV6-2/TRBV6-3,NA,TGTGCCAGCAGTTTGACGAGGGTGGGAGCTTTCTTT,CASSLTRVGAFF
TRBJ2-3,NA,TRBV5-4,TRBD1,TGTGCCAGCAGCTTCCTCGGGACAGGGGTGGGAGATACGCAGTATTTT,CASSFLGTGVGDTQYF
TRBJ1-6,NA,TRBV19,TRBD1,TGTGCCAGTACCCCGACAGGGCTGGCTTTAACCCTCCACTTT,CASTPTGLALTLHF
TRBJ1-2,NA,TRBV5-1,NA,TGCGCCAGCAGCTTGGATCAGGGCTATGGCTACACCTTC,CASSLDQGYGYTF
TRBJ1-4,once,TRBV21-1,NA,TGTGCCAGCAGCAAAGTGTGTGACAGGGGCCGTCGAGAAAAACTGTTTTTT,CASSKVCDRGRREKLFF
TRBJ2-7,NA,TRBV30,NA,TGTGCCTGGAGTGGCTCAGCCTACGAGCAGTACTTC,CAWSGSAYEQYF
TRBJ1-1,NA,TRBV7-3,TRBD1,TGTGCCAGCAGCTTGGACAGGGCTTTTAACACTGAAGCTTTCTTT,CASSLDRAFNTEAFF
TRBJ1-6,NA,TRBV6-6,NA,TGTGCCAGCAGTCGGGGCCAGGGGAGGGCTTATAATTCACCCCTCCACTTT,CASSRGQGRAYNSPLHF
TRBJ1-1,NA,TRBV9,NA,TGTGCCAGCAGCGAAGAGAGGAGCACTGAAGCTTTCTTT,CASSEERSTEAFF
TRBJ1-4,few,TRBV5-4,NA,TGTGCCAGCAGGGACATCGGAAATGAAAAACTGTTTTTT,CASRDIGNEKLFF
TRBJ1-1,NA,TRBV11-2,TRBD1,TGTGCCAGCAGCGCTACAGGGGGCCACACTGAAGCTTTCTTT,CASSATGGHTEAFF
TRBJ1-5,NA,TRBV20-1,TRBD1,TGCAGTGCTAGTCAGTGGACAGGGGGCGGACAGCCCCAGCATTTT,CSASQWTGGGQPQHF
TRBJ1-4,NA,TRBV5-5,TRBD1,TGTGCCAGCAGCTTGGAACAGGGGGATGAAAAACTGTTTTTT,CASSLEQGDEKLFF
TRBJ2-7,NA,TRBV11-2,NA,TGTGCCAGCAGCTTAGACACAGGGACCTACTACGAGCAGTACTTC,CASSLDTGTYYEQYF
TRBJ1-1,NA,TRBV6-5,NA,TGTGCCAGCAGTTACGACAGTGCAAACACTGAAGCTTTCTTT,CASSYDSANTEAFF
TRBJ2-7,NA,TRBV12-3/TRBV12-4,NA,TGTGCCAGCAGTACCCCGGGACTCGGCGAGCAGTACTTC,CASSTPGLGEQYF
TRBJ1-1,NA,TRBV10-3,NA,TGTGCCTCATGCGAGGCGGCCACTGAAGCTTTCTTT,CASCEAATEAFF
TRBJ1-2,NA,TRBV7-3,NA,TGTGCCAGCGGGTTCCCCACAGGAGATCCTAACTATGGCTACACCTTC,CASGFPTGDPNYGYTF
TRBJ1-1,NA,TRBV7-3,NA,TGTGCCAGCAGCCCCCACCGTCCACAGGGTTCAAACACTGAAGCTTTCTTT,CASSPHRPQGSNTEAFF
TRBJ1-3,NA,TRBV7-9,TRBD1,TGTGCCAGCAGCTTAGGCACAGGGGGCAAATCTGGAAACACCATATATTTT,CASSLGTGGKSGNTIYF
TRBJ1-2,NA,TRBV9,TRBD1,TGTGCCAGCAGCGTAGAAAGACAGGGCGGGTCGGGCTACACCTTC,CASSVERQGGSGYTF
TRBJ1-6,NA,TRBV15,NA,TGTGCCACCAGCCGGAAGATACAGGGCGATTCACCCCTCCACTTT,CATSRKIQGDSPLHF
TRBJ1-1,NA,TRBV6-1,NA,TGTGCCAGCAGGGAAGTCGAGGGATGGTCTCCGAACGCTGAAGCTTTCTTT,CASREVEGWSPNAEAFF
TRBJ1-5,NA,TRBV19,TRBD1,TGTGCCAGTAGTATAGACCGGGGACAGACCCAGCCCCAGCATTTT,CASSIDRGQTQPQHF
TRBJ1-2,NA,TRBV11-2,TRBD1,TGTGCCAGCAGCCCCCTAGGACAGGGCCGTTATGGCTACACCTTC,CASSPLGQGRYGYTF
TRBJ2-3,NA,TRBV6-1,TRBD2,TGTGCCAGCAGTGAAGGATCGTATTGGGGGGGGGTGGCAGATACGCAGTATTTT,CASSEGSYWGGVADTQYF
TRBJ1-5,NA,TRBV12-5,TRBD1,TGTGCTAGTGGTTTGTGGAGGGGACAGCTATTGACCGATCAGCCCCAGCATTTT,CASGLWRGQLLTDQPQHF
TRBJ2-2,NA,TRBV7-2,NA,TGTGCCAGCACCCCCCCACCCGGGGGGCGTAGCGGGGAGCTGTTTTTT,CASTPPPGGRSGELFF
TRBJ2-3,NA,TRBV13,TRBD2,TGTGCCAGCAGCCTACGCTTGACTAGCGGGGGGCTTAGCACAGATACGCAGTATTTT,CASSLRLTSGGLSTDTQYF
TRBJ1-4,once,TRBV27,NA,TGTGCCAGCAGGGGGGGGCGGGCTAATGAAAAACTGTTTTTT,CASRGGRANEKLFF
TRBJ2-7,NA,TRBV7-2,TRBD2,TGTGCCAGCAGCTTAGCTAGCGGGGGGACCTACGAGCAGTACTTC,CASSLASGGTYEQYF
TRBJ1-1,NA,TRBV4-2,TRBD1,TGTGCCAGCAGGGCGTCGAGGGGGCCCACTGAAGCTTTCTTT,CASRASRGPTEAFF
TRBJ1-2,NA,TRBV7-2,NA,TGTGCCAGCAGCTTCTCATGGGGGCGTGAGGCTGGCTACACCTTC,CASSFSWGREAGYTF
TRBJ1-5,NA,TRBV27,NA,TGTGCCAGCAGTTTAATTAGCGCGGCAGGCAATCAGCCCCAGCATTTT,CASSLISAAGNQPQHF
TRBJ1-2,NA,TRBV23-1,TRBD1,TGCGCCAGCAGTCAATCGGACAGGGTCTTACGTGGCTACACCTTC,CASSQSDRVLRGYTF
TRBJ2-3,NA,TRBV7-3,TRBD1,TGTGCCAGCAGCAGGGGACAGAGCACAGATACGCAGTATTTT,CASSRGQSTDTQYF
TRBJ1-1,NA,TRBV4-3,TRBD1,TGCGCCAGCAGCCTAGAACGCCAGGGGGTGGCTGAAGCTTTCTTT,CASSLERQGVAEAFF